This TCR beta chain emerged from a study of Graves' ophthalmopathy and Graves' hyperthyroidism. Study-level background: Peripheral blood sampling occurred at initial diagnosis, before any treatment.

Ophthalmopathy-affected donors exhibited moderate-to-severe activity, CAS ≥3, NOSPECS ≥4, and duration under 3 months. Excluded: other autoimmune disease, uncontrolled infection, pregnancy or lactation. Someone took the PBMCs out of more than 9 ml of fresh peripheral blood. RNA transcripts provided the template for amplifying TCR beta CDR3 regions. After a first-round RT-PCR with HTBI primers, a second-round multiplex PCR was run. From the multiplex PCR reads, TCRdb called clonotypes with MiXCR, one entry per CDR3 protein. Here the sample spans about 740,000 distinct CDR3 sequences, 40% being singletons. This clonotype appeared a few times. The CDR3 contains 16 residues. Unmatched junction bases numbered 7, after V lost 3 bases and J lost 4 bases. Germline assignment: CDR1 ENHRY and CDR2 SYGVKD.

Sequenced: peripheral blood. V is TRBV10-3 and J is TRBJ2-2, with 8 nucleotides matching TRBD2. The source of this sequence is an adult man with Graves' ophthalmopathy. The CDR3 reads CAISDHGTRGTGELFF. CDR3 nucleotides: TGTGCCATCAGTGATCATGGGACTAGGGGCACCGGGGAGCTGTTTTTT.